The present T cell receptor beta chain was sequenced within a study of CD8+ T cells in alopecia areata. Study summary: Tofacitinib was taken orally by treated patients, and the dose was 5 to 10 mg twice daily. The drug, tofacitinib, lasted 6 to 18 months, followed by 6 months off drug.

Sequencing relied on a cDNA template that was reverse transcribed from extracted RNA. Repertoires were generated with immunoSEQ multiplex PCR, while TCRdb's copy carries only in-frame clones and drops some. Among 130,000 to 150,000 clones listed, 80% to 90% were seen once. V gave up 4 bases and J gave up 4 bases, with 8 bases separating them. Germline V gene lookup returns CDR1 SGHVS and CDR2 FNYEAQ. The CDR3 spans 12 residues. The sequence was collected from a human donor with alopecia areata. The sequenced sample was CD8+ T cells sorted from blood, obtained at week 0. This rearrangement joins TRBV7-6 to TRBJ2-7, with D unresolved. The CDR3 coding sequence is TGTGCCAGCAGCTCCTTTGCTTACGAGCAGTACTTC. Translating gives CASSSFAYEQYF.